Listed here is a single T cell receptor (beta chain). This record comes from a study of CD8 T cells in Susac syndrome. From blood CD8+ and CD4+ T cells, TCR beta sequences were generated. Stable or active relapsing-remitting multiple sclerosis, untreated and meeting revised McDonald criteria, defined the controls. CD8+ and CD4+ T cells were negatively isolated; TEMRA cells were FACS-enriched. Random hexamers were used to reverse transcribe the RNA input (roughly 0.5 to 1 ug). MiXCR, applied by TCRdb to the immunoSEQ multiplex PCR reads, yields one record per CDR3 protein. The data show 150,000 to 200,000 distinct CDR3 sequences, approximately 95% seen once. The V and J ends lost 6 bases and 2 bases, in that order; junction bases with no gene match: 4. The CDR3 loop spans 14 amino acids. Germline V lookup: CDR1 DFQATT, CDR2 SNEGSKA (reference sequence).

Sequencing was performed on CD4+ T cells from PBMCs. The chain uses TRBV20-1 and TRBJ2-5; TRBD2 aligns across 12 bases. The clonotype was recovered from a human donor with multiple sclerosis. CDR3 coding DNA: TGCAGTGCCACTAGCGGGGGGAGTCAAGAGACCCAGTACTTC. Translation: CSATSGGSQETQYF.